This T cell receptor (beta chain) came from a study of shared clonotypes between healthy human individuals. Broader study findings: Represented genetic and exposure-history diversity was restricted by having few donors. Shared clonotypes: 4.5% to 6% naive CD4, 3.5% to 4% naive CD8, about 2.2% memory CD4, approximately 0.41% memory CD8. Only blood was sampled; tissue repertoires likely differ.

About this clone itself: The antigen remains undetermined.

The protocol was immunoSEQ multiplex PCR, while the TCRdb copy is restricted to in-frame clones and leaves out a portion. The table shows 1.5 million to 2.5 million clones, with about 95% occurring only once. Naive CD8 cells lacked CD45RO and underwent positive selection for CCR7, leaving out terminally differentiated effector memory CD45RA+ cells. The donors, healthy adults who were HIV-negative, had experienced no recent acute infections or vaccinations. This TCR derives from a man younger than 35 in good health. Material for sequencing was naive CD8+ T cells sorted from blood.

CDR3 in DNA: TGCGCCAGCAGCCAAGCATCCCCTGGAAACACCATATATTTT. Its protein is CASSQASPGNTIYF. V gene TRBV4-1 combines with J gene TRBJ1-3; D gene unclear. Per germline, CDR1 MGHRA and CDR2 YSYEKL. The CDR3 consists of 14 residues. V was clipped by 1 base and J by 2 bases, with 6 bases between them.